What follows are 32 T cell receptor beta chains derived from one specimen sequenced in a study of beta chain features in type 1 diabetes. The entirety of the isolated RNA underwent reverse transcription, so expressed TCRB transcripts were sequenced. Profiling relied on immunoSEQ multiplex PCR, and the TCRdb table lists in-frame clones only, not all of them. The top ten clones hold 2.2% of a sample with some 25,000 clones, roughly three quarters of them seen once. The sample consisted of Tregs from blood. The receptor source for this set is a woman aged 40 to 55 in good health.

This clone showed up just a few times. The CDR3 is CASSLAWYRPKGTDTQYF. CDR3 DNA: TGCGCCAGCAGCTTGGCTTGGTACAGGCCTAAGGGCACAGATACGCAGTATTTT. This rearrangement joins TRBV5-1 to TRBJ2-3; D might be TRBD1 (5 bases). CDR3 length: 18 residues. Trimming removed 0 bases from V and 1 base from J, with 18 bases in between. Germline V gives CDR1 SGHRS, CDR2 YFSETQ.

This chain uses TRBV7-9 with TRBJ2-7; TRBD1 agrees at 9 bases. The V segment lost 7 bases and the J segment 5 bases; nucleotides outside the gene matches: 6. Germline loops: CDR1 SEHNR, CDR2 FQNEAQ (reference sequence). CDR3 length equals 13 residues. The CDR3 DNA reads TGTGCCAGCACCGGGACAGGGTTCCACGAGCAGTACTTC. The encoded protein is CASTGTGFHEQYF.

This rearrangement joins TRBV11-2 to TRBJ1-3; 7 nucleotides line up with TRBD1. The V gene end was trimmed by 2 bases and the J gene end by 1 base; junction bases not matched to a gene: 5. The length of the CDR3 is 16 residues. Germline V gene sequence: CDR1 SGHAT, CDR2 FQNNGV. CDR3 bases: TGTGCCAGCAGCTTAAGTTCAGGGGGGTCTGGAAACACCATATATTTT. This gives the protein CASSLSSGGSGNTIYF.

The V and J genes are TRBV6-1 and TRBJ2-5; D is possibly TRBD2 (6 bases). This CDR3 contains 13 residues. V was clipped by 5 bases and J by 5 bases, with 12 bases between them. Germline CDR1 reads MNHNS; CDR2 reads SASEGT. In DNA, the CDR3 is TGTGCCAGCAGTCGGGACTTAGCGGAGACCCAGTACTTC. It encodes CASSRDLAETQYF.

This sequence joins TRBV7-9 and TRBJ2-2, with 10 bases aligning to TRBD1. Germline loops: CDR1 SEHNR, CDR2 FQNEAQ (reference sequence). Trimming took 1 base from V and 6 from J; bases not matched to a gene: 5. The CDR3 consists of 16 residues. The CDR3 DNA is TGTGCCAGCAGCTTAGATACGGGACAGGGGTCCGGGGAGCTGTTTTTT. This translates into CASSLDTGQGSGELFF.

The count of this clone is one. The chain combines TRBV6-5 with TRBJ2-3, with TRBD2 matching 13 bases. The trim removed 0 bases at V and 7 bases at J, leaving 1 base unmatched. The CDR3 is 15 residues long. Germline lookup yields CDR1 MNHEY and CDR2 SVGAGI. This CDR3 is CASSYSTSGGYTQYF. The CDR3 DNA reads as TGTGCCAGCAGTTACTCGACTAGCGGGGGGTATACGCAGTATTTT.

The chain is built from TRBV7-2 and TRBJ1-2, with 7 bases that match TRBD1. With 0 bases clipped from V and 4 bases from J, the junction kept 5 bases outside the gene matches. CDR3 length: 15 residues. Germline V gene lookup returns CDR1 SGHTA and CDR2 FQGNSA. DNA of the CDR3: TGTGCCAGCAGCTTAGCGTCGACAGGGACCTATGGCTACACCTTC. It codes for CASSLASTGTYGYTF.

The rearrangement links TRBV10-3 to TRBJ1-1; TRBD1 matches 7 bases. Losses at the gene ends were 6 bases for V and 5 bases for J; bases not matched to a gene: 6. There are 13 residues in the CDR3. Germline V lookup: CDR1 ENHRY, CDR2 SYGVKD. The chain's CDR3 is CAIREDRYTEAFF. The CDR3 DNA reads as TGTGCCATCAGAGAGGACAGGTATACTGAAGCTTTCTTT.

V gene TRBV6-1 combines with J gene TRBJ2-6, with a possible D match to TRBD1 (5 bases). Germline CDR1 is MNHNS and CDR2 is SASEGT. Between the trimmed V and J ends, which lost 11 bases and 2 bases, there was a span of 10 bases. This CDR3 is built from 13 residues. CDR3 sequence reads: CAGTRAGANVLTF. CDR3 nucleotide sequence: TGTGCCGGAACCAGGGCTGGGGCCAACGTCCTGACTTTC.

The chain's CDR3 is CASSSVGGVFEQYF. DNA of the CDR3: TGTGCCAGCAGCTCCGTCGGGGGGGTGTTTGAGCAGTACTTC. V is TRBV7-8 and J is TRBJ2-7, with TRBD2 matching 8 bases. The ends lost 4 bases at V and 7 bases at J; junction bases unmatched: 9. Germline V gene data show CDR1 as SGHVS and CDR2 as FQNEAQ. The CDR3 sequence is 14 residues long.

In its sample, this clone was seen a few times. The chain carries TRBV5-1 and TRBJ2-2, with a tentative D call TRBD2 (5 bases). V was clipped by 3 bases and J by 3 bases, with 6 bases between them. The germline CDR1 and CDR2 sequences are SGHRS and YFSETQ. The CDR3 is 13 residues long. The DNA for the CDR3 is TGCGCCAGCAGCTCGGACTACACCGGGGAGCTGTTTTTT. Translated, it gives CASSSDYTGELFF.

The CDR3 region has the DNA TGTGCCAGCAGTGAATACGGAGGGGTCTCTGGAAACACCATATATTTT. Encoded protein: CASSEYGGVSGNTIYF. This chain connects TRBV25-1 to TRBJ1-3; D may be TRBD1 (5 bases). CDR3 length: 16 amino acids. V was clipped by 0 bases and J by 0 bases, with 9 bases between them. Germline V CDR1 and CDR2: MGHDK, SYGVNS.

The rearrangement links TRBV19 to TRBJ2-2; D is uncertain. V was clipped by 10 bases and J by 4 bases, with 10 bases between them. The CDR3 runs 12 residues. CDR1 is LNHDA, CDR2 SQIVND, per germline (reference sequence). CDR3 sequence (DNA): TGTGCCACAAAAACAAGCACCGGGGAGCTGTTTTTT. Translated, it gives CATKTSTGELFF.

This chain links TRBV6-6 with TRBJ2-7; weak D call: TRBD1 (6 bases). Germline CDR1 reads MNHNY; CDR2 reads SVGAGI (reference sequence). V gave up 3 bases and J gave up 1 base, with 10 bases separating them. This CDR3 is 14 amino acids long. CDR3 loop: CASSYPGQSYEQYF. In DNA form, the CDR3 reads TGTGCCAGCAGTTATCCGGGACAATCCTACGAGCAGTACTTC.

This chain connects TRBV29-1 to TRBJ1-2; 9 bases fit TRBD1. V dropped 1 base and J dropped 4; count of bases not matched to a gene: 10. CDR3 size: 16 residues. Germline V gives CDR1 SQVTM, CDR2 ANQGSEA. As DNA, the CDR3 is TGCAGCGTTGAAGGGTCAGAACAGGGGGCGCGCTATGGCTACACCTTC. Translated: CSVEGSEQGARYGYTF.

As DNA, the CDR3 is TGTGCCAGCAGCTTGAACAGGGGACTAGCGGCGAGGGATACGCAGTATTTT. It yields the protein CASSLNRGLAARDTQYF. The J gene is TRBJ2-3, the V gene TRBV13; 11 bases are a match to TRBD2. V was clipped by 3 bases and J by 6 bases; unmatched bases: 11. CDR1 PRHDT and CDR2 FYEKMQ come from the germline V gene (reference sequence). There are 17 residues in the CDR3.

The chain is built from TRBV10-1 and TRBJ2-1; D uncertain. This CDR3 region has 13 residues. Trimming took off 6 bases at V and 7 bases at J, with 13 bases between the two ends. CDR1 is WNHNN, CDR2 SYGVQD, per germline (reference sequence). The CDR3: CASSGRLENEQFF. The CDR3 DNA is TGCGCCAGCAGCGGCCGCCTAGAGAATGAGCAGTTCTTC.

This chain joins TRBV5-4 and TRBJ2-5, with 9 positions matching TRBD2. The length of the CDR3 is 16 residues. Unmatched junction bases numbered 7, after V lost 4 bases and J lost 0 bases. Germline V gene lookup returns CDR1 SGHNT and CDR2 YYREEE (reference sequence). The CDR3 nucleotides read TGTGCCAGCAGCCAGGGACTAGCTGAGTACCAAGAGACCCAGTACTTC. Translation: CASSQGLAEYQETQYF.

The chain employs TRBV6-6 and TRBJ1-5, with D perhaps matching TRBD1 (5 bases). This CDR3 has 15 residues. Trimming took 1 base from V and 3 from J, leaving 10 bases between them. The germline gives CDR1 MNHNY, CDR2 SVGAGI (reference sequence). CDR3 region: CASSYYTGTNQPQHF. The CDR3 nucleotides are TGTGCCAGCAGTTACTATACAGGAACCAATCAGCCCCAGCATTTT.

The rearrangement joins TRBV5-1 to TRBJ2-1; possible D gene TRBD2, 6 bases. Germline values: CDR1 SGHRS, CDR2 YFSETQ. The CDR3 sequence is 13 residues long. Trimming cost V 6 bases and J 6 bases, with 13 bases left between them. The CDR3 DNA reads as TGCGCCAGCAAGCCCCTAGCGACCAATGAGCAGTTCTTC. Protein product: CASKPLATNEQFF.

This chain uses TRBV27 with TRBJ1-2; possibly TRBD1 for D (6 bases). Germline lookup yields CDR1 MNHEY and CDR2 SMNVEV (reference sequence). V lost 3 bases and J lost 4, with 18 bases in between. The CDR3 loop spans 16 amino acids. CDR3 DNA sequence: TGTGCCAGCAGTTTTGGAGGCACAGGGATGGGCTATGGCTACACCTTC. The encoded protein is CASSFGGTGMGYGYTF.

V usage is TRBV11-2 and J usage is TRBJ1-6, with TRBD1 identical over 9 bases. CDR3 size: 14 residues. V trimming: 5 bases; J trimming: 9 bases; junction bases outside the gene matches: 5. CDR1 is SGHAT, CDR2 FQNNGV, per germline. CDR3 residues: CASSPPGQGSPLHF. DNA of the CDR3: TGTGCCAGCAGCCCCCCGGGACAGGGTTCACCCCTCCACTTT.

The J gene is TRBJ1-3, the V gene TRBV27; 7 bases fit TRBD1. Losses at the gene ends were 0 bases for V and 11 bases for J; bases not matched to a gene: 13. Germline CDR1 is MNHEY and CDR2 is SMNVEV (reference sequence). This CDR3 region has 16 residues. The CDR3 DNA sequence: TGTGCCAGCAGTTTATCCGTCCCGCACAGGGGCTCCTCCATATATTTT. This gives the protein CASSLSVPHRGSSIYF.

The chain couples TRBV5-1 to TRBJ1-2; D perhaps matches TRBD1 (6 bases). The CDR3 totals 17 residues. Between the trimmed V and J ends, which lost 0 bases and 0 bases, there was a span of 15 bases. Germline V lookup: CDR1 SGHRS, CDR2 YFSETQ. CDR3 DNA: TGCGCCAGCAGCTTGGGGACGCTACAGGGAGCTAACTATGGCTACACCTTC. The encoded protein is CASSLGTLQGANYGYTF.

The gene calls are TRBV10-3 and TRBJ2-2; 8 bases are a match to TRBD2. J was trimmed by 4 bases and V by 3 bases; bases with no gene match: 4. The CDR3 sequence is 15 residues long. Germline CDR1 and CDR2: ENHRY and SYGVKD. The CDR3 here is CAISDAGGPTGELFF. The CDR3 coding sequence is TGTGCCATCAGTGATGCGGGGGGCCCCACCGGGGAGCTGTTTTTT.

CDR3 nucleotides: TGTGCCAGCCAGGGACAGGGAGGCACCGGGGAGCTGTTTTTT. Protein sequence: CASQGQGGTGELFF. The chain is built from TRBV25-1 and TRBJ2-2, with TRBD1 matching 9 bases. Germline V lookup: CDR1 MGHDK, CDR2 SYGVNS. The CDR3 contains 14 residues. The J segment lost 4 bases and the V segment lost 8 bases, leaving 5 bases of the junction unmatched.

The chain uses TRBV9 and TRBJ2-2; TRBD2 matches at 9 bases. The V gene's germline CDR1 is SGDLS and CDR2 YYNGEE. With V trimmed by 0 bases and J by 4 bases, 4 bases remained unmatched. The CDR3 contains 16 residues. Written as DNA, the CDR3 is TGTGCCAGCAGCGTAGGTACTAGCGGGTTCACCGGGGAGCTGTTTTTT. Encoded protein: CASSVGTSGFTGELFF.

This clone was detected a few times. The chain couples TRBV5-1 to TRBJ2-5; tentative D call: TRBD2 (6 bases). CDR1 is SGHRS and CDR2 is YFSETQ in the germline V gene. The CDR3 runs to 14 residues. The V end was cut by 0 bases, the J end by 7 bases, with 13 bases between. The CDR3 reads CASSLDLGEVTQYF. CDR3 DNA sequence: TGCGCCAGCAGCTTGGACTTAGGGGAGGTGACCCAGTACTTC.

The chain combines TRBV7-2 with TRBJ1-3; 7 bases line up with TRBD1. This CDR3 contains 19 residues. Germline V gene sequence: CDR1 SGHTA, CDR2 FQGNSA. J lost 2 bases, V lost 3 bases, and 16 bases had no gene match. The CDR3: CASSFLGSGGSATGNTIYF. The DNA of the CDR3 is TGTGCCAGCAGCTTCTTGGGGTCAGGGGGGTCCGCAACTGGAAACACCATATATTTT. Using reference TRBV7-2 and TRBJ1-3 for the parts outside the CDR3, the full variable domain is GAGVSQSPSNKVTEKGKDVELRCDPISGHTALYWYRQSLGQGLEFLIYFQGNSAPDKSGLPSDRFSAERTGGSVSTLTIQRTQQEDSAVYLCASSFLGSGGSATGNTIYFGEGSWLTVV.

This chain uses TRBV7-2 with TRBJ2-3; 10 nucleotides line up with TRBD2. Germline trimming cut 7 bases from V and 1 base from J; bases unmatched to any gene: 5. The CDR3 loop spans 15 amino acids. CDR1 and CDR2 from the germline V gene are SGHTA and FQGNSA. CDR3 sequence (DNA): TGTGCCAGCACCTTCACTAGCGGGGGCACAGATACGCAGTATTTT. Translating gives CASTFTSGGTDTQYF. Combining the CDR3 with reference TRBV7-2 and TRBJ2-3 gives the whole variable domain GAGVSQSPSNKVTEKGKDVELRCDPISGHTALYWYRQSLGQGLEFLIYFQGNSAPDKSGLPSDRFSAERTGGSVSTLTIQRTQQEDSAVYLCASTFTSGGTDTQYFGPGTRLTVL.

The V call is TRBV5-6, the J call TRBJ2-2; D gene ambiguous. Trimming took off 0 bases at V and 4 bases at J, with 4 bases between the two ends. This CDR3 contains 13 residues. Germline V gene sequence: CDR1 SGHDT, CDR2 YYEEEE. CDR3 DNA sequence: TGTGCCAGCAGCTTGGCAGGCACCGGGGAGCTGTTTTTT. Translated: CASSLAGTGELFF.

V and J are TRBV19 and TRBJ2-5; D perhaps matches TRBD1 (7 bases). CDR1 is LNHDA and CDR2 is SQIVND in the germline V gene (reference sequence). V was clipped by 7 bases and J by 4 bases, with 10 bases between them. CDR3 length: 12 residues. As DNA, the CDR3 is TGTGCCAGTACAGGGGGAGGAGAGACCCAGTACTTC. Amino acids: CASTGGGETQYF.